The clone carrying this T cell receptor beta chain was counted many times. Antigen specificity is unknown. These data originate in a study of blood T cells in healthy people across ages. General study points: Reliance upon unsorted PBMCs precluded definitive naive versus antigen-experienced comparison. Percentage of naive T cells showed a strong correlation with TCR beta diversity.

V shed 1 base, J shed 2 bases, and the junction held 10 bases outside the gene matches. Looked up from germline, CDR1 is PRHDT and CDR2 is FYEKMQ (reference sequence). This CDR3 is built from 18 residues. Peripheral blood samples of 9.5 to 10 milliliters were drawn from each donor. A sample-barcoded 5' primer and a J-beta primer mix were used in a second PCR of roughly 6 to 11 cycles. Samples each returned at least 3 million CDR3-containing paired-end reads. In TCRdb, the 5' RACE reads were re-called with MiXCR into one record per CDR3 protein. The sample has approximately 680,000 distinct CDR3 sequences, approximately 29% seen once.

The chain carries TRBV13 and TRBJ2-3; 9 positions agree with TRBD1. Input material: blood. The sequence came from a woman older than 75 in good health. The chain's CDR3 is CASSLAPTTGGPTDTQYF. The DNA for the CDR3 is TGTGCCAGCAGCTTAGCACCCACGACAGGGGGTCCCACAGATACGCAGTATTTT.